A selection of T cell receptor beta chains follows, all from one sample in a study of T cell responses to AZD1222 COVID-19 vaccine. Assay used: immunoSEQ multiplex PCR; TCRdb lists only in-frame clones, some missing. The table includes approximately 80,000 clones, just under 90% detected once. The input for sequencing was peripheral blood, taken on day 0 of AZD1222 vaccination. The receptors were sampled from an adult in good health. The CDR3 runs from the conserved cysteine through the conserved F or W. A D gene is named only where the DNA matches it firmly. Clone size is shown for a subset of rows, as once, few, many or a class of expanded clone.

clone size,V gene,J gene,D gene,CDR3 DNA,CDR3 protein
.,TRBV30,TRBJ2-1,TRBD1,TGTGCCTGGACAGGGGGCTCCTACAATGAGCAGTTCTTC,CAWTGGSYNEQFF
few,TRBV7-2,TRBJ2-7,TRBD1,TGTGCCAGCAGCTTCATAGGACAGGGAGAGCAGTACTTC,CASSFIGQGEQYF
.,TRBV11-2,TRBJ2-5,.,TGTGCCAGCAGCTTTAGGCTAGAGGAGACCCAGTACTTC,CASSFRLEETQYF
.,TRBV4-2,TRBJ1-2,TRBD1,TGTGCCAGCAGCCAGTACACAGGGGACTATGGCTACACCTTC,CASSQYTGDYGYTF
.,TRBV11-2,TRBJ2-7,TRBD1,TGTGCCAGCAGCTCCTACCGGGACAGAGCCTACGAGCAGTACTTC,CASSSYRDRAYEQYF
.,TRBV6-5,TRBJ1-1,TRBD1,TGTGCCAGCAGTTACTCGAGGGGGCGGAACACTGAAGCTTTCTTT,CASSYSRGRNTEAFF
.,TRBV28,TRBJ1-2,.,TGTGCCAGCAGAACTCCCGACAGGCTGTATGGCTACACCTTC,CASRTPDRLYGYTF
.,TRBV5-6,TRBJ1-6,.,TGTGCCAGCAGCTTATACCACGGGTATTCACCCCTCCACTTT,CASSLYHGYSPLHF
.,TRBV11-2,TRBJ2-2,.,TGTGCCAGCAGCGGAAGCTACCGGAGGTGGACCGGGGAGCTGTTTTTT,CASSGSYRRWTGELFF
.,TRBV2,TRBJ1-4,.,TGTGCCAGCAGTGAATTACGGAGGGACCCTAATGAAAAACTGTTTTTT,CASSELRRDPNEKLFF
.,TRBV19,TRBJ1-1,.,TGTGCCAGTAGTATTAATGGCGTCAACACTGAAGCTTTCTTT,CASSINGVNTEAFF
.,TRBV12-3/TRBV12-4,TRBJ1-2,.,TGTGCCAGCAGTGACGCGGGGAGGTATGGCTACACCTTC,CASSDAGRYGYTF
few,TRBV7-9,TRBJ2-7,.,TGTGCCAGCAGCCCGCCGGAGGGATACGAGCAGTACTTC,CASSPPEGYEQYF
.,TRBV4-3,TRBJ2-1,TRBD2,TGCGCCAGCAGCCAAGGCTCGGGCGGGGGATACAATGAGCAGTTCTTC,CASSQGSGGGYNEQFF
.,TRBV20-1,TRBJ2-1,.,TGCAGTGCTATTCTCAATGAGCAGTTCTTC,CSAILNEQFF
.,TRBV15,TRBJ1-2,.,TGTGCCACCAGATCGGGCGGGGGGGCTAACTATGGCTACACCTTC,CATRSGGGANYGYTF
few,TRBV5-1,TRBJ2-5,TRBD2,TGCGCCAGCAGCGTTCAAACTAGCGGGGGAGGAGAGACCCAGTACTTC,CASSVQTSGGGETQYF
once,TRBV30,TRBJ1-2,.,TGTGCCTGGGGGGGAGACAGGACGATCTATGGCTACACCTTC,CAWGGDRTIYGYTF
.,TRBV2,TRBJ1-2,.,TGTGCCAGCAGTGGGGAAACAGGGACATATGGCTACACCTTC,CASSGETGTYGYTF
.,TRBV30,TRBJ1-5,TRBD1,TGTGCCTGGAGCCTAGGGACAGGGCTTCGGCAGCCCCAGCATTTT,CAWSLGTGLRQPQHF
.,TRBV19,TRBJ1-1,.,TGTGCCAGTAGTATGGTATCAGCGTTGAACACTGAAGCTTTCTTT,CASSMVSALNTEAFF
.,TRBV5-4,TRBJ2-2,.,TGTGCCAGCAGCTCAGACGCGATCGATGTTGGGGAGCTGTTTTTT,CASSSDAIDVGELFF
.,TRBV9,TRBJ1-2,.,TGTGCCAGCAGCGTAGCTGTCAACCCCCTAGGAGCTAACTATGGCTACACCTTC,CASSVAVNPLGANYGYTF
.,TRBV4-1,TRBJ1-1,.,TGCGCCAGCAGCCAAGCGGGGGACACTGAAGCTTTCTTT,CASSQAGDTEAFF
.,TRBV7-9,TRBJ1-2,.,TGTGCCAGCAGCTCGGGACAATACTATGGCTACACCTTC,CASSSGQYYGYTF
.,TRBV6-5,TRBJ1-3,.,TGTGCCAGCAGGGAGGGGGCTGGAAACACCATATATTTT,CASREGAGNTIYF
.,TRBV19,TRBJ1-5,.,TGTGCCAGTAGTATAGAAGTCGCAGGGACCAGCAATCAGCCCCAGCATTTT,CASSIEVAGTSNQPQHF
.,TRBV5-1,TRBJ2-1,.,TGCGCCAGCAGCTTGGTAGAAGGGGTCTATGAGCAGTTCTTC,CASSLVEGVYEQFF
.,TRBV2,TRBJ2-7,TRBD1,TGTGCCAGCAACTATCCGGGACAGGGCCAATACGAGCAGTACTTC,CASNYPGQGQYEQYF
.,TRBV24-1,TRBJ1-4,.,TGTGCCACCAGTGATAACCGGGACGGGGCTGAAAAACTGTTTTTT,CATSDNRDGAEKLFF
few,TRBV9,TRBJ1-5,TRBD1,TGTGCCAGCAGCGCCCCCGGACAGGGAAGGAGCCCGGGTCAGCCCCAGCATTTT,CASSAPGQGRSPGQPQHF
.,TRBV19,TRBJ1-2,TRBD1,TGTGCCAGTAGTAACCCCTATCGACAGGGGCCGGCCTACTACACCTTC,CASSNPYRQGPAYYTF
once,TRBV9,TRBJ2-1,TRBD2,TGTGCCAGCAGCTCCCCCCGGACTAGCGGGGGCCTCAACAATGAGCAGTTCTTC,CASSSPRTSGGLNNEQFF
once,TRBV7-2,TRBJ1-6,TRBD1,TGTGCCAGCAGCTCTTGGACAGGCAATTCACCCCTCCACTTT,CASSSWTGNSPLHF
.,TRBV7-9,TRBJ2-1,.,TGTGCCAGCAGCAGGACAGGGACTAGCATAGAAGGTGAGCAGTTCTTC,CASSRTGTSIEGEQFF
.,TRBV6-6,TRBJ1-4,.,TGTGCCAGCAGATATGGGGGTGTAGCTAATGAAAAACTGTTTTTT,CASRYGGVANEKLFF
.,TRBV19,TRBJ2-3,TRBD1,TGTGCCAGTTCAAGGGTTGGACAGGGGTTTACAGATACGCAGTATTTT,CASSRVGQGFTDTQYF
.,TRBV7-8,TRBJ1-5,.,TGTGCCAGCATGCGGGTTTACGGCAATCAGCCCCAGCATTTT,CASMRVYGNQPQHF
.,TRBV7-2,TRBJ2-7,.,TGTGCCAGCAGCTCGACAGGGAGGGTATCCTACGAGCAGTACTTC,CASSSTGRVSYEQYF
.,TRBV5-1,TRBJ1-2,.,TGCGCCAGCAGCTTGGGGGTCGGCAGGGGTATAGGTGGCTACACCTTC,CASSLGVGRGIGGYTF
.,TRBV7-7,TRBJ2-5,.,TGTGCCAGCAGCACCCGGGGCCTAATAGAGACCCAGTACTTC,CASSTRGLIETQYF
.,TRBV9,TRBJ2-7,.,TGTGCCAGCAGCGTAGGAAGAACAGGGCACGAGCAGTACTTC,CASSVGRTGHEQYF
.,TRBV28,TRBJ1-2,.,TGTGCCAGCAGTTGGGGCACAGGGAATGGCTACACCTTC,CASSWGTGNGYTF
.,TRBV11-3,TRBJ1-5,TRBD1,TGTGCCAGCAGCTTGGGACAGGGAAGCAATCAGCCCCAGCATTTT,CASSLGQGSNQPQHF
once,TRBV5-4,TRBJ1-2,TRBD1,TGTGCCAGCAGCTTGTGGGACAGGGTGGGCTATGGCTACACCTTC,CASSLWDRVGYGYTF
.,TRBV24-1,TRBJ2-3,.,TGTGCCACCAGTGGACCAAGGGGGGCTAGCACAGATACGCAGTATTTT,CATSGPRGASTDTQYF
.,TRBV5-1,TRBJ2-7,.,TGCGCCAGCAGCCAGGGCGGAGGGGTCGTCGAGCAGTACTTC,CASSQGGGVVEQYF
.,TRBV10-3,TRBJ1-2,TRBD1,TGTGCCATCAGGGGCCCCGGGACAGGGGTCGCGGTAAACTATGGCTACACCTTC,CAIRGPGTGVAVNYGYTF
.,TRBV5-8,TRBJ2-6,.,TGTGCCAGCAGCGGGAGACTGCACTCTGGGGCCAACGTCCTGACTTTC,CASSGRLHSGANVLTF
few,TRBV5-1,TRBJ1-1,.,TGCGCCAGCAGCCCGAGGCAGGGCTTGAACGCTGAAGCTTTCTTT,CASSPRQGLNAEAFF
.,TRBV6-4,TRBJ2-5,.,TGTGCCAGCTCCCGCGGGCGAGGAGAGACCCAGTACTTC,CASSRGRGETQYF
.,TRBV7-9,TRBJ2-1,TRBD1,TGTGCCAGCAGCTTAGGGACAGGGGGCTTGTACAATGAGCAGTTCTTC,CASSLGTGGLYNEQFF